These 8 T cell receptor beta chains originate from one sample sequenced in a study of PD-1 blockade in mismatch repair-deficient tumors. No cognate antigen is known for these TCRs. TCRdb's table, derived via immunoSEQ multiplex PCR, lists solely in-frame clones and lacks some. Of over 8,000 clones in the sample, 88% were seen once. Time point defined: roughly nine-day in vitro stimulation with candidate neoantigen peptide 7. Here the sequenced sample was cells cultured in vitro, taken from a patient treated with pembrolizumab. These receptor sequences come from an adult with mismatch repair-deficient cancer.

V and J are TRBV6-1 and TRBJ1-3; the D gene is possibly TRBD1 (5 bases). This CDR3 spans 15 amino acids. Germline CDR1 reads MNHNS; CDR2 reads SASEGT. With 6 bases removed from V and 0 bases from J, the gap between germline ends came to 12 bases. Here the CDR3 DNA reads TGTGCCAGCAGGAGACAAGGGGACTCTGGAAACACCATATATTTT. It codes for CASRRQGDSGNTIYF.

The rearrangement uses TRBV9 and TRBJ2-3, with 8 bases matching TRBD2. After removal of 4 bases from V and 1 base from J, the junction contained 11 bases not matched to a gene. The length of the CDR3 is 17 residues. Germline V gene data show CDR1 as SGDLS and CDR2 as YYNGEE. DNA of the CDR3: TGTGCCAGCAGCCCAGCGGGGGTGGAGGCTGGCACAGATACGCAGTATTTT. Residues: CASSPAGVEAGTDTQYF. Full variable domain (rest looked up from reference TRBV9 and TRBJ2-3): DSGVTQTPKHLITATGQRVTLRCSPRSGDLSVYWYQQSLDQGLQFLIQYYNGEERAKGNILERFSAQQFPDLHSELNLSSLELGDSALYFCASSPAGVEAGTDTQYFGPGTRLTVL.

The count of this clone is one. The chain recombines TRBV7-9 with TRBJ2-5, with 7 bases that match TRBD1. The CDR3 runs to 15 residues. Germline trimming cut 5 bases from V and 2 bases from J; bases unmatched to any gene: 8. CDR1 is SEHNR and CDR2 is FQNEAQ in the germline V gene (reference sequence). The CDR3 reads CASSPETGSQETQYF. As DNA, the CDR3 is TGTGCCAGCAGCCCCGAGACAGGGAGTCAAGAGACCCAGTACTTC.

The CDR3 bases are TGCGCCAGCAGCTCTGGCCGCGCAGGGGCCTACGAGCAGTACTTC. Encoded protein: CASSSGRAGAYEQYF. The gene calls are TRBV5-1 and TRBJ2-7; D might be TRBD1 (6 bases). CDR1 SGHRS and CDR2 YFSETQ come from the germline V gene. V was clipped by 3 bases and J by 2 bases, with 15 bases between them. The CDR3 sequence is 15 residues long.

In this sample, this clone turned up once. The CDR3 sequence: CASSLGRSGSTEAFF. The CDR3 DNA is TGTGCCAGCAGCTTAGGGAGGTCTGGGTCGACTGAAGCTTTCTTT. This chain links TRBV7-8 with TRBJ1-1; no reliable D call. With 1 base removed from V and 5 bases from J, the gap between germline ends came to 14 bases. This CDR3 contains 15 residues. Germline CDR1 and CDR2: SGHVS and FQNEAQ.

The rearrangement links TRBV6-5 to TRBJ2-7, with 11 bases fitting TRBD2. This CDR3 spans 15 amino acids. The trim removed 6 bases at V and 5 bases at J, leaving 9 bases unmatched. Germline loops: CDR1 MNHEY, CDR2 SVGAGI. CDR3 sequence: CASRKVRLAGNEQYF. The CDR3 DNA reads as TGTGCCAGCAGAAAGGTACGACTAGCGGGAAACGAGCAGTACTTC.

The chain joins TRBV19 to TRBJ2-1; 12 positions match TRBD2. This CDR3 is 16 amino acids long. The trim removed 10 bases at V and 2 bases at J, leaving 9 bases unmatched. Germline CDR1 is LNHDA and CDR2 is SQIVND (reference sequence). CDR3 sequence (DNA): TGTGCCACCACACCCGGACTAGCGGGAACCTACAATGAGCAGTTCTTC. Protein sequence: CATTPGLAGTYNEQFF. The full variable domain, with the rest looked up from reference TRBV19 and TRBJ2-1, is DGGITQSPKYLFRKEGQNVTLSCEQNLNHDAMYWYRQDPGQGLRLIYYSQIVNDFQKGDIAEGYSVSREKKESFPLTVTSAQKNPTAFYLCATTPGLAGTYNEQFFGPGTRLTVL.

The count of this clone is one. The chain links TRBV30 to TRBJ2-3; no firm D call. The CDR3 is 13 amino acids. The ends were cut back, 2 bases at V and 3 bases at J, with 9 bases in the middle. Germline assignment: CDR1 GTSNPN and CDR2 SVGIG (reference sequence). The CDR3 loop is CAWSYSLTDTQYF. In DNA form, the CDR3 reads TGTGCCTGGAGTTACAGCTTAACAGATACGCAGTATTTT. Full variable domain (rest looked up from reference TRBV30 and TRBJ2-3): SQTIHQWPATLVQPVGSPLSLECTVEGTSNPNLYWYRQAAGRGLQLLFYSVGIGQISSEVPQNLSASRPQDRQFILSSKKLLLSDSGFYLCAWSYSLTDTQYFGPGTRLTVL.